What follows are 16 T cell receptor beta chains derived from one specimen sequenced in a study of T cell repertoires in cytomegalovirus infection. A single record per CDR3 protein comes from TCRdb applying MiXCR to the reads. The sample includes about 600,000 distinct CDR3 sequences, about 24% of them seen just once. Sequenced: CD8+ T cells from PBMCs. These receptors all stem from a human donor in good health (CMV status not recorded). Some clones in this sample may be carry-over from other donors' samples.

The rearrangement links TRBV6-8 to TRBJ1-1; D gene uncertain. CDR3 length: 13 amino acids. The V gene's germline CDR1 is MNHGY and CDR2 SAAAGT. V shed 6 bases and J shed 3 bases, with 11 bases lying between them. CDR3 region: CASSGESDTEAFF. In DNA, the CDR3 is TGTGCCAGCAGCGGGGAATCTGACACTGAAGCTTTCTTT.

This clonotype has a count of ten or more. V gene TRBV7-9 combines with J gene TRBJ1-4, with D uncertain. Germline values: CDR1 SEHNR, CDR2 FQNEAQ (reference sequence). Trimming shortened V by 5 bases and J by 14 bases, and 21 bases separated the two germline ends. The CDR3 sequence is 14 residues long. Written as DNA, the CDR3 is TGTGCCAGCAGCCGAGCTACGAATATCTCAGTCCTGTTTTTT. It encodes CASSRATNISVLFF.

This clonotype was seen only a few times. The chain combines TRBV20-1 with TRBJ2-5; tentatively, D is TRBD1 or TRBD2 (5 bases each). The V and J ends lost 0 bases and 4 bases respectively, with 18 bases between them. CDR1 and CDR2 from the germline V gene are DFQATT and SNEGSKA (reference sequence). This CDR3 comprises 16 residues. In nucleotides, the CDR3 is TGCAGTGCTAGAGATGGGACGGGGAACCTCCGAGAGACCCAGTACTTC. Translating it yields CSARDGTGNLRETQYF.

In this sample, this clonotype turned up a few times. V usage is TRBV4-1 and J usage is TRBJ2-7; 12 bases match TRBD1. V was pared by 4 bases and J by 5 bases, with 3 bases of the junction left unmatched. The CDR3 length is 14 residues. The germline V gene has CDR1 MGHRA and CDR2 YSYEKL. The CDR3 reads CASSPGQGADEQYF. CDR3 DNA: TGCGCCAGCAGCCCGGGACAGGGGGCGGACGAGCAGTACTTC.

The CDR3 DNA sequence: TGTGCCAGCAGTGACCGGGACAGGGCGCGAGAGACCCAGTACTTC. As protein: CASSDRDRARETQYF. The chain links TRBV28 to TRBJ2-5, with 9 nucleotides matching TRBD1. Germline loops: CDR1 MDHEN, CDR2 SYDVKM. The CDR3 has 15 amino acids. The V segment lost 5 bases and the J segment 4 bases; nucleotides outside the gene matches: 8.

This clonotype showed up just a few times. The gene calls are TRBV20-1 and TRBJ1-2; no clear D gene. This CDR3 is built from 12 residues. Per the germline V gene, CDR1 is DFQATT and CDR2 is SNEGSKA (reference sequence). Trimming removed 1 base from V and 4 bases from J, with 7 bases in between. The CDR3 DNA is TGCAGTGCTAGAGTGTTTTCCTATGGCTACACCTTC. Translated, it gives CSARVFSYGYTF.

This clonotype was detected many times. The chain combines TRBV7-6 with TRBJ1-1; D call uncertain. The CDR3 extends over 14 amino acids. V lost 3 bases and J lost 4, with 12 bases in between. Looked up from germline, CDR1 is SGHVS and CDR2 is FNYEAQ. CDR3 DNA sequence: TGTGCCAGCAGCTTCAGTGTAGGGCTCACTGAAGCTTTCTTT. Translating gives CASSFSVGLTEAFF.

V gene TRBV29-1 combines with J gene TRBJ2-1; D gene ambiguous. The CDR3 consists of 13 residues. Germline values: CDR1 SQVTM, CDR2 ANQGSEA. The ends were cut back, 2 bases at V and 7 bases at J, with 12 bases in the middle. CDR3 DNA: TGCAGCGTTGAAACACAGTTGGTGAATGAGCAGTTCTTC. Translated, it gives CSVETQLVNEQFF.

This chain links TRBV6-6 with TRBJ2-7; tentatively, D is TRBD2 (5 bases). V lost 1 base and J lost 3, with 7 bases in between. Germline V gene lookup returns CDR1 MNHNY and CDR2 SVGAGI (reference sequence). The CDR3 runs 13 residues. The CDR3 DNA reads TGTGCCAGCAGTTACTTAGAGGGCTACGAGCAGTACGTC. This sequence encodes CASSYLEGYEQYV.

In its sample, this clonotype was seen a few times. This chain joins TRBV2 and TRBJ2-3; D might be TRBD2 (6 bases). The germline V gene encodes CDR1 SNHLY and CDR2 FYNNEI. The V gene lost 7 bases and the J gene lost 4 bases, with 18 bases spanning the gap. The CDR3 runs to 15 residues. For the CDR3, the DNA is TGTGCCAGCATTTGGGGGGACCCGGGCGCAGATACGCAGTATTTT. As protein: CASIWGDPGADTQYF.

A few counts support this clonotype. V is TRBV12-3 or TRBV12-4 and J is TRBJ1-5; D is possibly TRBD1 (6 bases). The CDR3 sequence is 12 residues long. V gave up 8 bases and J gave up 5 bases, with 10 bases separating them. In nucleotides, the CDR3 is TGTGCCAGCTCAAGGGGGGATCAGCCCCAGCATTTT. Translating gives CASSRGDQPQHF.

This clonotype was detected only a few times. This sequence joins TRBV7-2 and TRBJ2-2; 7 nucleotides line up with TRBD2. CDR3 length equals 14 residues. Germline V CDR1 and CDR2: SGHTA, FQGNSA. The V and J ends lost 5 bases and 4 bases, in that order; junction bases with no gene match: 4. The CDR3 DNA follows: TGTGCCAGCAGCCGGGACTACCCCACCGGGGAGCTGTTTTTT. The encoded protein is CASSRDYPTGELFF.

Only a few counts were recorded for this clonotype. The rearrangement joins TRBV29-1 to TRBJ2-1; tentative D call: TRBD2 (6 bases). V lost 6 bases and J lost 1, with 16 bases in between. The CDR3 spans 15 residues. CDR1 and CDR2 (germline): SQVTM, ANQGSEA. The CDR3 sequence is CSVSGEAASYNEQFF. The CDR3 bases are TGCAGCGTCTCGGGGGAAGCGGCTTCCTACAATGAGCAGTTCTTC.

This sequence joins TRBV20-1 and TRBJ2-5; 8 nucleotides agree with TRBD1. J gave up 5 bases and V 6 bases, and 11 bases lay outside the gene matches. Germline V CDR1 and CDR2: DFQATT, SNEGSKA (reference sequence). This CDR3 spans 14 amino acids. The CDR3 DNA sequence: TGCAGTGCATTTGACAGGGGAGGATCGGAGACCCAGTACTTC. The encoded protein is CSAFDRGGSETQYF.

This clonotype was recorded many times. The chain recombines TRBV6-1 with TRBJ1-4; D remains ambiguous. V was clipped by 6 bases and J by 4 bases, with 6 bases between them. This CDR3 comprises 12 residues. Germline CDR1 reads MNHNS; CDR2 reads SASEGT. CDR3 loop: CASRRSNEKLFF. The CDR3 bases are TGTGCCAGCAGACGGAGTAATGAAAAACTGTTTTTT.

This clonotype appeared many times. The chain links TRBV7-2 to TRBJ2-7; the D gene is possibly TRBD2 (7 bases). The CDR3 covers 15 residues. V lost 5 bases and J lost 3, with 17 bases in between. The germline V gene encodes CDR1 SGHTA and CDR2 FQGNSA. The CDR3 is CASSPGGGGLYEQYF. The CDR3 nucleotides are TGTGCCAGCAGCCCCGGAGGGGGGGGGCTCTACGAGCAGTACTTC. Full variable domain (remainder filled in from reference TRBV7-2 and TRBJ2-7): GAGVSQSPSNKVTEKGKDVELRCDPISGHTALYWYRQSLGQGLEFLIYFQGNSAPDKSGLPSDRFSAERTGGSVSTLTIQRTQQEDSAVYLCASSPGGGGLYEQYFGPGTRLTVT.